This T cell receptor (beta chain) was sequenced for a study of blood T cell repertoires in COVID-19. Looking at the study overall: PBMCs, B-cell-depleted T cells, or T cells were the source of the cDNA or gDNA that made up the material.

Donors in Cohort 3 who had recovered were those with two negative PCRs, healthcare professional clearance, or resolution of their symptoms. TCRdb's table, derived via immunoSEQ multiplex PCR, lists solely in-frame clones and lacks some. Among around 130,000 clones listed, 80% to 90% were seen once. Deletions cut 5 bases from V and 4 bases from J, with 12 bases between. The CDR3 is 13 residues long. The germline V gene encodes CDR1 SGDLS and CDR2 YYNGEE. The rearrangement uses TRBV9 and TRBJ1-1; D not certain. The sequencing input was PBMCs or T cells enriched from blood (not recorded which). The clonotype originates from a woman in her forties or fifties who had recovered from COVID-19. The CDR3 is CASSIWAATEAFF. The DNA for the CDR3 is TGTGCCAGCAGTATCTGGGCCGCCACTGAAGCTTTCTTT.